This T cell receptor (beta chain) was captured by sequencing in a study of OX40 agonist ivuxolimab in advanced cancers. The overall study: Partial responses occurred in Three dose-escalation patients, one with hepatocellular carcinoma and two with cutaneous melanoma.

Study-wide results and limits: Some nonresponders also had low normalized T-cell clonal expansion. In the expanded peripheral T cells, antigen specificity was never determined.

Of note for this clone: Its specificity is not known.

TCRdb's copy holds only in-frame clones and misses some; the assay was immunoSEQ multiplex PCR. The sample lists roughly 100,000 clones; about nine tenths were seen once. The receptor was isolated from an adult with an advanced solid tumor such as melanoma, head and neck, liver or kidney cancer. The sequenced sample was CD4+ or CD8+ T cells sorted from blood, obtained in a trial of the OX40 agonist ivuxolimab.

The CDR3 reads CASRSDGRSQYF. CDR3 nucleotides: TGTGCCAGCAGGTCGGACGGGCGGTCCCAGTACTTC. The V gene is TRBV2, the J gene TRBJ2-5; no reliable D call. CDR1 is SNHLY, CDR2 FYNNEI, per germline. Trimming took off 6 bases at V and 9 bases at J, with 14 bases between the two ends. CDR3 size: 12 residues. The full variable domain, in which reference TRBV2 and TRBJ2-5 provide the parts outside the CDR3, is EPEVTQTPSHQVTQMGQEVILRCVPISNHLYFYWYRQILGQKVEFLVSFYNNEISEKSEIFDDQFSVERPDGSNFTLKIRSTKLEDSAMYFCASRSDGRSQYFGPGTRLLVL.